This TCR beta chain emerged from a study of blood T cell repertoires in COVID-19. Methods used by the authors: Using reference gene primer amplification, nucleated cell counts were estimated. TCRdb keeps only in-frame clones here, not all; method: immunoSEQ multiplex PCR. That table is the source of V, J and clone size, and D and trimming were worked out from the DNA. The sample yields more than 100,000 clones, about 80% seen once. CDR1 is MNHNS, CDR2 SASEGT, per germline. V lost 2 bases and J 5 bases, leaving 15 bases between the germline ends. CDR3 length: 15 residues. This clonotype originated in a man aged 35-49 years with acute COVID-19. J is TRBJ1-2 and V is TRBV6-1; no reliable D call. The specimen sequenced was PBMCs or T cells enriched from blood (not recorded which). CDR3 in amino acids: CASSESPRGVYGYTF. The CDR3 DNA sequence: TGTGCCAGCAGTGAATCTCCTCGTGGAGTTTATGGCTACACCTTC.